The 9 T cell receptor beta chains below all came from one sample that was sequenced in a study of T cell changes during pregnancy in multiple sclerosis. Profiled with immunoSEQ multiplex PCR; TCRdb holds only in-frame clones, not every one. The table lists about 44,000 clones, approximately 90% of them singletons. The sequenced sample was CD4+ T cells from peripheral blood mononuclear cells, obtained in the third trimester of pregnancy. The receptors were gathered from a female donor with multiple sclerosis, enrolled in a pregnancy study.

This chain uses TRBV30 with TRBJ2-7; perhaps TRBD2 as D (5 bases). The CDR3 extends over 11 amino acids. V was cut by 2 bases and J by 7 bases, with 9 bases left in between. Germline V gene lookup returns CDR1 GTSNPN and CDR2 SVGIG (reference sequence). CDR3 protein: CAWSPDSEQYF. CDR3 DNA: TGTGCCTGGAGTCCGGACTCGGAGCAGTACTTC.

A word on this clone: Mismatch with germline at one junction end may stem from a read error. The CDR3 nucleotides are TGTGCTAGCAGCCCGACTAGCAGCACAGATACGCAGTATTTT. Encoded protein: CASSPTSSTDTQYF. The chain joins TRBV7-7 to TRBJ2-3; 7 bases are a match to TRBD2. The CDR3 runs 14 residues. Germline values: CDR1 SSHAT, CDR2 FNYEAQ (reference sequence).

The chain uses TRBV14 and TRBJ1-4; D is uncertain. Germline V lookup: CDR1 SGHDN, CDR2 FVKESK. This CDR3 comprises 16 residues. The V end lost 0 bases, the J end lost 7 bases, and 15 bases lay between the germline ends. The CDR3 nucleotides are TGTGCCAGCAGCCAAGAGCTTGGAGGGCTAGGTGAAAAACTGTTTTTT. It translates to CASSQELGGLGEKLFF.

This clone was picked up a small number of times. This chain uses TRBV29-1 with TRBJ2-1; 12 positions agree with TRBD2. This CDR3 is 13 amino acids long. V gave up 5 bases and J gave up 7 bases; unmatched junction bases: 3. Germline V gene sequence: CDR1 SQVTM, CDR2 ANQGSEA. CDR3 in DNA: TGCAGCGTTATAACTAGCGGGAGGAATGAGCAGTTCTTC. It codes for CSVITSGRNEQFF.

This clone was seen a handful of times. The chain recombines TRBV5-1 with TRBJ1-3, with 8 bases identical to TRBD1. The J segment lost 4 bases and the V segment lost 5 bases, leaving 17 bases of the junction unmatched. The length of the CDR3 is 18 residues. Germline CDR1 and CDR2: SGHRS and YFSETQ. DNA for the CDR3: TGCGCCAGCAGTTCGGACAGGGCGTTCTCCTCGGACGGAAACACCATATATTTT. It yields the protein CASSSDRAFSSDGNTIYF.

This clone was recorded a few times. The V gene is TRBV5-1, the J gene TRBJ1-2, with D unclear. The CDR3 loop spans 17 amino acids. From germline, CDR1 is SGHRS and CDR2 YFSETQ. The V end was cut by 0 bases, the J end by 7 bases, with 22 bases between. CDR3 region: CASSLASGVPGIIGYTF. The CDR3, as DNA: TGCGCCAGCAGCTTGGCCTCCGGGGTGCCAGGTATAATTGGCTACACCTTC.

The V gene is TRBV5-1, the J gene TRBJ1-1, with D uncertain. V lost 0 bases and J 8 bases, leaving 11 bases between the germline ends. CDR1 is SGHRS, CDR2 YFSETQ, per germline. The CDR3 is 13 amino acids. CDR3 sequence: CASSLVVGSEAFF. Written as DNA, the CDR3 is TGCGCCAGCAGCTTGGTTGTAGGGAGCGAAGCTTTCTTT.

This chain links TRBV5-1 with TRBJ2-3; D perhaps matches TRBD2 (5 bases). Trimming removed 0 bases at V and 1 base at J, with 15 bases between. Germline CDR1 reads SGHRS; CDR2 reads YFSETQ. The CDR3 consists of 17 residues. The CDR3 DNA is TGCGCCAGCAGCTTGGCCACGGGGTTGGTTGGCACAGATACGCAGTATTTT. Encoded protein: CASSLATGLVGTDTQYF.

This clone was observed a single time. This chain connects TRBV14 to TRBJ2-7, with 12 bases identical to TRBD2. This CDR3 has 17 amino acids. V was clipped by 0 bases and J by 4 bases; unmatched bases: 7. CDR1 is SGHDN, CDR2 FVKESK, per germline. The CDR3 loop is CASSQDRLAGGPYEQYF. The CDR3 bases are TGTGCCAGCAGCCAAGATCGGCTAGCGGGAGGGCCTTACGAGCAGTACTTC.